One T cell receptor beta chain is described in this entry. Its matching antigen is unknown. This specimen comes from a study of cytomegalovirus exposure and HLA in healthy donors. Across the study: An earlier analysis identified 95 million to 120 million unique TCR beta sequences in 150 million to 200 million T cells. Study results and caveats: The authors listed 164 TCR beta chains as cytomegalovirus-associated. Earlier analysis yielded a pattern in which most TCR beta V segments were productive about 87% or about 30% of the time. CMV serostatus was the sole immune exposure data available.

Primers for the PCR totalled 60 Vbeta and 13 Jbeta. Produced via immunoSEQ multiplex PCR; TCRdb's table is partial and in-frame only. Of about 120,000 clones in the sample, 77% were seen once. Germline CDR1 and CDR2: PRHDT and FYEKMQ (reference sequence). The CDR3 loop spans 11 amino acids. V dropped 5 bases and J dropped 6 bases, with 6 bases sitting between them. The clonotype was recovered from a man aged 18 to 29 in good health and CMV-seropositive. V usage is TRBV13 and J usage is TRBJ2-3; tentatively, D is TRBD2 (5 bases). The sample consisted of PBMCs. CDR3 residues: CASSRGDTQYF. The CDR3 DNA is TGTGCCAGCAGCCGCGGGGATACGCAGTATTTT.